The T cell receptor beta chain described here comes from a study of T cells in Graves' hyperthyroidism and ophthalmopathy. This clonotype has ten or more counts. The antigen is undetermined. There were TCR beta CDR3 regions amplified from RNA transcripts. During a first-round RT-PCR of the TCR CDR3, the HTBI primer set was used. TCRdb re-analysed the multiplex PCR reads in MiXCR, keeping a single row per CDR3 protein. The repertoire holds some 510,000 distinct CDR3 sequences, with about 20% as singletons. Clinical symptoms, serum thyroxine, TRAb, thyroid ultrasound and orbital computed tomography established diagnosis. Study-wide points: Most thyroid clonotypes expanded above 0.001 were also detected in blood.

Germline V gene sequence: CDR1 MGHRA, CDR2 YSYEKL. Trimming shortened V by 1 base and J by 5 bases, and 6 bases separated the two germline ends. The CDR3 is 12 residues long. The clonotype comes from a man aged 18 to 30 with Graves' hyperthyroidism. Sequencing input: blood. The genes are TRBV4-1 and TRBJ2-7; D remains unclear. DNA of the CDR3: TGCGCCAGCAGCCAAGGTAAAGACGAGCAGTACTTC. This sequence encodes CASSQGKDEQYF.